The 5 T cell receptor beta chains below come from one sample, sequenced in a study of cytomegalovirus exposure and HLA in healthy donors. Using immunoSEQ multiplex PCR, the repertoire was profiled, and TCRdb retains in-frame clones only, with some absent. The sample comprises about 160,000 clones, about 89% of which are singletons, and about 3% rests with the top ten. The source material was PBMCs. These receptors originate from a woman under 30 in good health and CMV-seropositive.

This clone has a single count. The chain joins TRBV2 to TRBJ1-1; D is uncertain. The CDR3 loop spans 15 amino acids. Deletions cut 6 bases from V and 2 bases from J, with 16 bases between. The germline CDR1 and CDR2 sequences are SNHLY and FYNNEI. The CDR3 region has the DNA TGTGCCAGCAGCGGGGAGTCCCTAAGTAACACTGAAGCTTTCTTT. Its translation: CASSGESLSNTEAFF.

The CDR3 coding sequence is TGTGCCAGCAGTGGGGTCGGACTAGCGGGAGGCTACGAGCAGTACTTC. It yields the protein CASSGVGLAGGYEQYF. The chain couples TRBV25-1 to TRBJ2-7, with 14 nucleotides matching TRBD2. The CDR3 runs to 16 residues. Per germline, CDR1 MGHDK and CDR2 SYGVNS. The ends lost 4 bases at V and 3 bases at J; junction bases unmatched: 5.

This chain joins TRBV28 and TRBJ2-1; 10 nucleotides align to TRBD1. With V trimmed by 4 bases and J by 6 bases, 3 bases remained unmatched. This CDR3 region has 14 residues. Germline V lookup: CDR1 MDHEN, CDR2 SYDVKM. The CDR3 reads CASSWTGGINEQFF. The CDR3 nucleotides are TGTGCCAGCAGTTGGACAGGGGGAATCAATGAGCAGTTCTTC.

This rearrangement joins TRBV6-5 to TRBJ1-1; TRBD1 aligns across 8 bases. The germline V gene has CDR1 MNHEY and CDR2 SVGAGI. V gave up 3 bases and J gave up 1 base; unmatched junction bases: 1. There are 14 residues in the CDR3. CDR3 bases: TGTGCCAGCAGTTATGGGACAGGGAACACTGAAGCTTTCTTT. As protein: CASSYGTGNTEAFF.

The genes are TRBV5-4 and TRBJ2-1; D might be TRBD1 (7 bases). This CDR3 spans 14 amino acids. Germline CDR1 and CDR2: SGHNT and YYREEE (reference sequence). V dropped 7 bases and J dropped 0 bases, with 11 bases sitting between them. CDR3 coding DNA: TGTGCCAGCTCAGGGGGGAGCTCCTACAATGAGCAGTTCTTC. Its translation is CASSGGSSYNEQFF.